This T cell receptor (beta chain) was identified in a study of control samples from healthy donors and cancer patients. The protocol was immunoSEQ multiplex PCR, while the TCRdb copy is restricted to in-frame clones and leaves out a portion. The sample carries over 100,000 clones, 90% recorded once. The CDR3 is 18 amino acids. V gave up 1 base and J gave up 5 bases; unmatched junction bases: 15. The germline V gene encodes CDR1 SGHVS and CDR2 FQNEAQ. The receptor comes from a human donor in good health. The donor label of this sample is uncertain. This chain joins TRBV7-8 and TRBJ1-2; 8 positions agree with TRBD1. Sequenced sample: blood. CDR3 sequence reads: CASSLERTGLVRGYGYTF. CDR3 nucleotides: TGTGCCAGCAGCTTAGAGAGGACAGGGCTCGTTAGGGGTTATGGCTACACCTTC.